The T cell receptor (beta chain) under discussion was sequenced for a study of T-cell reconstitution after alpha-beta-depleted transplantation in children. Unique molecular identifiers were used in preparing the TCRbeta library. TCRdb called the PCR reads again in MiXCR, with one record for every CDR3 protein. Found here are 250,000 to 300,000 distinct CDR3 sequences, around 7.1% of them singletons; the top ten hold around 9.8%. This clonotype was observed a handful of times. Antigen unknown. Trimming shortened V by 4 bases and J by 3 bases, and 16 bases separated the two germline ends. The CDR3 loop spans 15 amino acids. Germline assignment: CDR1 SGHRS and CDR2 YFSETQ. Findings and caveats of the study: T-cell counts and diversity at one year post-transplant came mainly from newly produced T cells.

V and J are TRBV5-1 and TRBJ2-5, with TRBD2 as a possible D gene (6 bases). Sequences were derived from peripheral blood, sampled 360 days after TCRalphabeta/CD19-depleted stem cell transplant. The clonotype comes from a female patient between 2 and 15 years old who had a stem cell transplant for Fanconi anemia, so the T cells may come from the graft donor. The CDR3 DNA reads TGCGCCAGCAGCACGGTGCTAACGGGAGAAGAGACCCAGTACTTC. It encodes CASSTVLTGEETQYF.